The next 2 T cell receptor beta chains were all read from a single sample in a study of T cell responses to AZD1222 COVID-19 vaccine. Using immunoSEQ multiplex PCR, the repertoire was profiled, and TCRdb retains in-frame clones only, with some absent. This sample yields around 160,000 clones, of which around nine tenths are seen a single time; 2.5% to 3% belongs to the top ten. Sequenced material: peripheral blood, taken on day 0 of MenACWY control vaccination. These receptors were collected from an adult in good health.

Note on this clone: Distinct nucleotide sequences in the sample also encode this CDR3. The chain couples TRBV7-3 to TRBJ1-2, with D possibly matching TRBD1 (6 bases). With 0 bases removed from V and 6 bases from J, the gap between germline ends came to 11 bases. This CDR3 is built from 14 residues. Germline V gene sequence: CDR1 SGHTA, CDR2 FQGTGA. The CDR3 sequence is CASSLTAQGDGYTF. As DNA, the CDR3 is TGTGCCAGCAGCTTAACCGCACAGGGAGATGGCTACACCTTC.

The chain is built from TRBV10-3 and TRBJ1-5, with D hard to call. The germline CDR1 and CDR2 sequences are ENHRY and SYGVKD. This CDR3 contains 19 residues. V gave up 0 bases and J gave up 4 bases, with 22 bases separating them. For the CDR3, the DNA is TGTGCCATCAGTGAGTCGATTTACGTAGAGAAGGGCCGAAATCAGCCCCAGCATTTT. Translated: CAISESIYVEKGRNQPQHF.